The 10 T cell receptor beta chains presented below share a single source sample, sequenced in a study of identical twins. TCRdb re-called the 5' RACE reads with MiXCR, one entry per CDR3 protein. This sample has approximately 630,000 distinct CDR3 sequences, with just over 7% found just once. These data also formed part of another study, on yellow fever vaccine responses in identical twins.

Sequencing was performed on PBMCs. The receptors were gathered from a woman under 30 in good health.

The chain employs TRBV7-6 and TRBJ2-1; TRBD1 is a possible D gene (5 bases). This CDR3 comprises 14 residues. Germline CDR1 is SGHVS and CDR2 is FNYEAQ. The V end lost 0 bases, the J end lost 6 bases, and 9 bases lay between the germline ends. This CDR3 is CASSLARQSNEQFF. The CDR3 DNA reads TGTGCCAGCAGCTTAGCGAGACAGAGCAATGAGCAGTTCTTC.

This clonotype was counted at least ten times. The rearrangement joins TRBV13 to TRBJ2-2, with TRBD2 matching over 8 bases. Germline-derived CDR1 and CDR2 are PRHDT and FYEKMQ (reference sequence). With V trimmed by 5 bases and J by 5 bases, 10 bases remained unmatched. The CDR3 runs 16 residues. Written as DNA, the CDR3 is TGTGCCAGCAGCCCACCAGGACTAGCAAGGACCGGGGAGCTGTTTTTT. It yields the protein CASSPPGLARTGELFF.

This clonotype was detected a few times. The chain uses TRBV12-3 or TRBV12-4 and TRBJ2-5, with 7 bases lining up with TRBD1. The J segment lost 0 bases and the V segment lost 8 bases, leaving 6 bases of the junction unmatched. The CDR3 has 14 residues. The CDR3 sequence: CASGTGADQETQYF. The CDR3 coding sequence is TGTGCCAGCGGTACAGGGGCGGACCAAGAGACCCAGTACTTC.

This clonotype has a count of ten or more. The chain has TRBV28 and TRBJ1-4; the D is unclear. The CDR3 has 12 residues. Germline V gives CDR1 MDHEN, CDR2 SYDVKM. V was cut by 6 bases and J by 14 bases, with 16 bases left in between. The CDR3 region is CASRRQTSGLFF. The CDR3 DNA is TGTGCCAGCAGGCGCCAAACGTCGGGGCTGTTTTTT.

This chain joins TRBV19 and TRBJ2-7; D may be TRBD1 (6 bases). V gave up 5 bases and J gave up 3 bases, with 11 bases separating them. The CDR3 has 13 residues. Germline CDR1 LNHDA, CDR2 SQIVND (reference sequence). The CDR3 coding sequence is TGTGCCAGTAGTGGGGGCAGTCTCTACGAGCAGTACTTC. Translation gives CASSGGSLYEQYF.

The chain recombines TRBV5-1 with TRBJ2-1; 11 positions agree with TRBD2. The germline gives CDR1 SGHRS, CDR2 YFSETQ. The CDR3 runs to 18 residues. Unmatched junction bases numbered 12, after V lost 0 bases and J lost 7 bases. The CDR3 coding sequence is TGCGCCAGCAGCTTGGCCCGAACTAGCGGGGGAAGTTATAATGAGCAGTTCTTC. Amino acids: CASSLARTSGGSYNEQFF.

The chain carries TRBV9 and TRBJ1-1, with D possibly matching TRBD1 (5 bases). The germline gives CDR1 SGDLS, CDR2 YYNGEE. The CDR3 runs 15 residues. Trimming left V 4 bases short and J 4 bases short, with 17 bases between. DNA for the CDR3: TGTGCCAGCAGCCCCCCCTGGGGGACCGGCACTGAAGCTTTCTTT. Amino acid sequence: CASSPPWGTGTEAFF.

The table lists this clonotype with a few counts. The gene calls are TRBV21-1 and TRBJ2-1; the table's D call TRBD2 went unverified against the DNA. TRBV21-1 is a pseudogene locus. The CDR3 has 15 residues. The CDR3 sequence is CASSKELRAGNEQFF. The CDR3 DNA sequence: TGTGCCAGCAGCAAAGAATTGAGGGCCGGTAATGAGCAGTTCTTC.

A few counts support this clonotype. This sequence joins TRBV5-1 and TRBJ1-1; D not resolved. Looked up from germline, CDR1 is SGHRS and CDR2 is YFSETQ. There are 14 residues in the CDR3. V lost 2 bases, J lost 1 base, and 9 bases lay in between. This CDR3 reads CASSFTRPNTEAFF. The CDR3 DNA reads TGCGCCAGCAGCTTCACCCGGCCGAACACTGAAGCTTTCTTT.

In this sample, this clonotype turned up many times. This chain links TRBV7-2 with TRBJ1-5, with a possible D match to TRBD1 (5 bases). V was shortened by 5 bases and J by 5 bases, with 16 bases between the two germline ends. The CDR3 is 15 residues long. Germline CDR1 reads SGHTA; CDR2 reads FQGNSA. The DNA of the CDR3 is TGTGCCAGCAGCCCCCGGTGGGGGGTCGATCAGCCCCAGCATTTT. Translated, it gives CASSPRWGVDQPQHF.